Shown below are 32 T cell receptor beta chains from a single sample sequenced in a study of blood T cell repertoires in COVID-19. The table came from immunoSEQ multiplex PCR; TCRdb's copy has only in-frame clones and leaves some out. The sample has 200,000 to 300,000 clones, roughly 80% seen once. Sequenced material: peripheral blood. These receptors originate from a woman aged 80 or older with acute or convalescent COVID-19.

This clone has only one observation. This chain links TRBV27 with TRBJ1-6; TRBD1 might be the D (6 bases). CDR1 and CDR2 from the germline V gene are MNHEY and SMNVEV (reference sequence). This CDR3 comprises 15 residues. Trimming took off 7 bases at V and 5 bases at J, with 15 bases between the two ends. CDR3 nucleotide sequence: TGTGCCAGCAAGATACAGGGTTTGAATAATTCACCCCTCCACTTT. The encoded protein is CASKIQGLNNSPLHF.

The CDR3 is CASSLRAGVSYEQYF. The CDR3 nucleotides are TGTGCCAGCAGCTTAAGAGCGGGAGTCTCCTACGAGCAGTACTTC. V is TRBV11-3 and J is TRBJ2-7; the match to TRBD2 covers 8 bases. This CDR3 contains 15 residues. Germline V gene sequence: CDR1 SGHNT, CDR2 YENEEA. The trim removed 2 bases at V and 0 bases at J, leaving 3 bases unmatched.

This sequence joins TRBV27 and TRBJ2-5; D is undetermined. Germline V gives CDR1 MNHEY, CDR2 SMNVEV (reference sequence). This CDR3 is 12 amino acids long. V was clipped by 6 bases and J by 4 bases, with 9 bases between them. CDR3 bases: TGTGCCAGCAGCCTGAGAGGAGAGACCCAGTACTTC. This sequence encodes CASSLRGETQYF.

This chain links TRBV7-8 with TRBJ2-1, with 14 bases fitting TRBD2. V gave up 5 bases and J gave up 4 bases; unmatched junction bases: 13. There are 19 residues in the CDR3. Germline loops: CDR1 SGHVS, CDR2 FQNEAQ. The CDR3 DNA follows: TGTGCCAGCAGCCCAGACCCAAGGGGACTAGCGGGAGTTTACAATGAGCAGTTCTTC. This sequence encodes CASSPDPRGLAGVYNEQFF.

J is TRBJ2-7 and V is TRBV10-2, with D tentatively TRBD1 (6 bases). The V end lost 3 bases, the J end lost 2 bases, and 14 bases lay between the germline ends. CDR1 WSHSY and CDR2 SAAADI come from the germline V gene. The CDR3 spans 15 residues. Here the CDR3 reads CASSEGTLGTYEQYF. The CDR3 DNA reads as TGCGCCAGCAGTGAAGGGACACTTGGAACCTACGAGCAGTACTTC.

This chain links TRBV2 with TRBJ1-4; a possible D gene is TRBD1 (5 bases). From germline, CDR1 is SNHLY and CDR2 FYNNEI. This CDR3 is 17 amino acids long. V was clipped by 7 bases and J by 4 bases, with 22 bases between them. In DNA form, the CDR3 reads TGTGCCAGCATGGCACTGCAGGGTACCTCCTATAATGAAAAACTGTTTTTT. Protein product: CASMALQGTSYNEKLFF.

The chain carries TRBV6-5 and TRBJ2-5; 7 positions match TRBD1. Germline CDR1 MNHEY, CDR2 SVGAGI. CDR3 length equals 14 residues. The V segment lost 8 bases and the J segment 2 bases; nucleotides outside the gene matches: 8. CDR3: CASRTTGPQETQYF. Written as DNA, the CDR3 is TGTGCCAGCCGTACGACAGGGCCTCAAGAGACCCAGTACTTC.

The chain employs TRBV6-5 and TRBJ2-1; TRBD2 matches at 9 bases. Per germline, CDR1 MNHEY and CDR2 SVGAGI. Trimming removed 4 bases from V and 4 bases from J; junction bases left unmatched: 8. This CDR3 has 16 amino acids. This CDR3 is CASSSNSGGRYNEQFF. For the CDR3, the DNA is TGTGCCAGCAGTTCCAATAGCGGGGGACGGTACAATGAGCAGTTCTTC.

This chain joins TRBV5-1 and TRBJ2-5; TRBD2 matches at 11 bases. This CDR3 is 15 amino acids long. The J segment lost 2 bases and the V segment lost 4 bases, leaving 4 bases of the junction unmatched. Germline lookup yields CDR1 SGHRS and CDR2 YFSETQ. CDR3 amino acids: CASSQGTSGQETQYF. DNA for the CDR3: TGCGCCAGCAGCCAGGGGACTAGCGGACAAGAGACCCAGTACTTC.

The chain's CDR3 is CASSEGRVQEKLFF. CDR3 DNA: TGTGCCAGCAGTGAAGGGAGGGTACAGGAAAAACTGTTTTTT. The chain uses TRBV6-1 and TRBJ1-4; D remains ambiguous. The germline V and J ends were trimmed by 1 base and 8 bases, with 11 bases remaining between them. The germline gives CDR1 MNHNS, CDR2 SASEGT. The CDR3 covers 14 residues.

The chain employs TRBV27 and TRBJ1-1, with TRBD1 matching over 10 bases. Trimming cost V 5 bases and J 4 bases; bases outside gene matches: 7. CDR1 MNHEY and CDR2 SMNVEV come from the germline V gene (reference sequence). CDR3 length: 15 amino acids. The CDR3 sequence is CASSGSDRGGTEAFF. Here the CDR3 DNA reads TGTGCCAGCAGTGGCTCGGACAGGGGGGGCACTGAAGCTTTCTTT.

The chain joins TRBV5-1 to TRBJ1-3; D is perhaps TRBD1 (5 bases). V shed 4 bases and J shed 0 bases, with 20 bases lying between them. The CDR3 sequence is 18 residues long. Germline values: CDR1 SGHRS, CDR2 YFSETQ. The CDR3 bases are TGCGCCAGCAGCCCACGGGCAGGGCCCCCAACCTCTGGAAACACCATATATTTT. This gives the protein CASSPRAGPPTSGNTIYF.

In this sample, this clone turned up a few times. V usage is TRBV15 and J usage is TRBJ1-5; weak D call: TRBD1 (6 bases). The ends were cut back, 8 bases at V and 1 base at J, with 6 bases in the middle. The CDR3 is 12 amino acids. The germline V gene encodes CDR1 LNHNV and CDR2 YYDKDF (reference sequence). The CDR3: CATGGSNQPQHF. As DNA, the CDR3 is TGTGCCACCGGGGGCAGCAATCAGCCCCAGCATTTT.

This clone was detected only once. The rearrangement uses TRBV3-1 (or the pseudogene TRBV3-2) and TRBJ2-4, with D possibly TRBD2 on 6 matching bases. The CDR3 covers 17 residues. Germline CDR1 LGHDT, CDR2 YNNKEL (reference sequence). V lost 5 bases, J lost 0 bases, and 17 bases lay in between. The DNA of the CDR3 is TGTGCCAGCAGCGGGGTACGGGGACTCCTAGCCAAAAACATTCAGTACTTC. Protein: CASSGVRGLLAKNIQYF.

Here the CDR3 reads CASSSGTGGSYEQYF. In DNA, the CDR3 is TGTGCCAGCAGCTCCGGGACAGGGGGCTCCTACGAGCAGTACTTC. The chain is built from TRBV7-2 and TRBJ2-7; 11 bases fit TRBD1. Germline V gene data show CDR1 as SGHTA and CDR2 as FQGNSA. The CDR3 loop spans 15 amino acids. The J segment lost 0 bases and the V segment lost 4 bases, leaving 2 bases of the junction unmatched.

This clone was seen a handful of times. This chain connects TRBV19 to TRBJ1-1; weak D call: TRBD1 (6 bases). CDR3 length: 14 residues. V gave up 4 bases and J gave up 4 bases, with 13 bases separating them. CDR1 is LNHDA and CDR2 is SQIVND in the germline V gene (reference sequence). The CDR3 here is CASSTGQLFTEAFF. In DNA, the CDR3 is TGTGCCAGTAGTACCGGACAGCTATTCACTGAAGCTTTCTTT.

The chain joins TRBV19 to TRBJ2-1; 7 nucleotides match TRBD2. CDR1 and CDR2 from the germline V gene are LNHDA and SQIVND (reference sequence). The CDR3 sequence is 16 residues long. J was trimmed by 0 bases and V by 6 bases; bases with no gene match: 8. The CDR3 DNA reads TGTGCCAGTAGAAACCAGCGGGACCCCTCCTACAATGAGCAGTTCTTC. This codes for CASRNQRDPSYNEQFF.

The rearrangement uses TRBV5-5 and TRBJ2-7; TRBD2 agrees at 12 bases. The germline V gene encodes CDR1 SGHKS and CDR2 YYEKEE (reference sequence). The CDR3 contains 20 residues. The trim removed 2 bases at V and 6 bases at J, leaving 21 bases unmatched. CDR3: CASSFAGGESTSGRPGEQYF. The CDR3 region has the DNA TGTGCCAGCAGCTTTGCAGGGGGCGAATCGACTAGCGGGAGACCGGGCGAGCAGTACTTC. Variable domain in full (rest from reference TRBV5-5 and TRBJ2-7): DAGVTQSPTHLIKTRGQQVTLRCSPISGHKSVSWYQQVLGQGPQFIFQYYEKEERGRGNFPDRFSARQFPNYSSELNVNALLLGDSALYLCASSFAGGESTSGRPGEQYFGPGTRLTVT.

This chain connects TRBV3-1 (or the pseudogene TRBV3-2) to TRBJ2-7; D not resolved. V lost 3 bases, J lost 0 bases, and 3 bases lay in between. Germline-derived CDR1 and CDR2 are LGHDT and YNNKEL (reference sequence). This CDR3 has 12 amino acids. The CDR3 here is CASSQSSYEQYF. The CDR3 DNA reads TGTGCCAGCAGCCAGAGCTCCTACGAGCAGTACTTC.

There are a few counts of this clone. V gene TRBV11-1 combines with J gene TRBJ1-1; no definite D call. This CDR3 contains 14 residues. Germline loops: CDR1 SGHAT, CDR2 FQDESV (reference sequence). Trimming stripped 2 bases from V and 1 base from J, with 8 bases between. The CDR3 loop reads CASSLQLTNTEAFF. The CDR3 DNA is TGTGCCAGCAGCTTACAACTTACGAACACTGAAGCTTTCTTT.

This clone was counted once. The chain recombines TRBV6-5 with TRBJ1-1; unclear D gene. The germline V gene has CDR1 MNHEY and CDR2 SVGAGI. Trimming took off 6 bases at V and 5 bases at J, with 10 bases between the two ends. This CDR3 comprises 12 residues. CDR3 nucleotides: TGTGCCAGCAGCCGTCATGAGACTGAAGCTTTCTTT. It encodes CASSRHETEAFF.

The CDR3, as DNA: TGCAGCGTTGAAGATCGGGCGGGAGGGGATGCTGGCTACACCTTC. Amino acid sequence: CSVEDRAGGDAGYTF. This rearrangement joins TRBV29-1 to TRBJ1-2; maybe TRBD1 (5 bases). The germline V and J ends were trimmed by 0 bases and 7 bases, with 18 bases remaining between them. Per germline, CDR1 SQVTM and CDR2 ANQGSEA. This CDR3 is built from 15 residues.

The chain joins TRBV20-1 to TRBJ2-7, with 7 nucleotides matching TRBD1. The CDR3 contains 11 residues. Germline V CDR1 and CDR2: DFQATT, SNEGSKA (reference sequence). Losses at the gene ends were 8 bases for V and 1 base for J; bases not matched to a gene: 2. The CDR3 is CSTGQSYEQYF. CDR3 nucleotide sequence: TGCAGTACGGGACAGTCCTACGAGCAGTACTTC.

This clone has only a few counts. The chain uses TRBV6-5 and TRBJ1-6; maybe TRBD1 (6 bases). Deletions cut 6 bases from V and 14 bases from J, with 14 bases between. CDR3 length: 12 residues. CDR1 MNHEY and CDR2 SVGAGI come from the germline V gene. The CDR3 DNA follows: TGTGCCAGCAGGGCAGGGGCCAGCACCCTCCACTTT. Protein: CASRAGASTLHF.

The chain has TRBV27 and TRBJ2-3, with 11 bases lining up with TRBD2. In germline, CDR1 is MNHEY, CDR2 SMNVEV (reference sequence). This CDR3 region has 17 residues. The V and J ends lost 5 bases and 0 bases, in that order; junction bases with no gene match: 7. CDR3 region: CASSPYRTSGSTDTQYF. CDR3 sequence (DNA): TGTGCCAGCAGTCCGTACCGGACTAGCGGGAGCACAGATACGCAGTATTTT.

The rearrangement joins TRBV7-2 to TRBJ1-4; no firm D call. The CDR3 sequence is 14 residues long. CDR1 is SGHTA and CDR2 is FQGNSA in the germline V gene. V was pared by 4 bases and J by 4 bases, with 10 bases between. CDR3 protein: CASSSPGDNEKLFF. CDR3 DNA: TGTGCCAGCAGCTCTCCTGGAGATAATGAAAAACTGTTTTTT.

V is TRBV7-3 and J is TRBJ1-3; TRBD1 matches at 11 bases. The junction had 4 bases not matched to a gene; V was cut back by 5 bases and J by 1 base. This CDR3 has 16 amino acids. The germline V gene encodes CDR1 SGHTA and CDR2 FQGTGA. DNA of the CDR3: TGTGCCAGCAGCCAGGGGACAGGGGGTTCTGGAAACACCATATATTTT. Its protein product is CASSQGTGGSGNTIYF.

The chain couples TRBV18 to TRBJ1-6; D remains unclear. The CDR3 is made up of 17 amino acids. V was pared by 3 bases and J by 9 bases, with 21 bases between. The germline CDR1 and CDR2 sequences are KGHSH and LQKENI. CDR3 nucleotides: TGTGCCAGCTCACCTACCGACTCAGTGAGGTTACGTTCACCCCTCCACTTT. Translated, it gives CASSPTDSVRLRSPLHF.

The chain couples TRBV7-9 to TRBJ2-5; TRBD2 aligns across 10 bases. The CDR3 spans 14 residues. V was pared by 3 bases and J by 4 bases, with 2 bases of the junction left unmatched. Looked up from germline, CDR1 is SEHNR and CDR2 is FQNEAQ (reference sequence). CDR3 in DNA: TGTGCCAGCAGCTTTGCTAGCGGGGGAGAGACCCAGTACTTC. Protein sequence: CASSFASGGETQYF.

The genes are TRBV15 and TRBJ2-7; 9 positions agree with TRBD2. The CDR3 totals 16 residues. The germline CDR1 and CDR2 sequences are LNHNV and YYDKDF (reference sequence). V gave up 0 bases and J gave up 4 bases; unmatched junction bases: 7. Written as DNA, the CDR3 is TGTGCCACCAGCAGAGATCGGGCTAGCGGGGTATACGAGCAGTACTTC. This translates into CATSRDRASGVYEQYF.

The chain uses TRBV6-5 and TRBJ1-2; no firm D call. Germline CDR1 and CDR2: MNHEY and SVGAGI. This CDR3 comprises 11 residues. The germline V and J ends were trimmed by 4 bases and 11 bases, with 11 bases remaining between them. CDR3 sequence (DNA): TGTGCCAGCAGTTCCGGGTGGATTTACACCTTC. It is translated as CASSSGWIYTF.

CDR3 nucleotides: TGTGCCAGCAGTCCACAGGGGGCGACTTACAATGAGCAGTTCTTC. Its protein is CASSPQGATYNEQFF. The gene calls are TRBV9 and TRBJ2-1, with 9 positions matching TRBD1. This CDR3 is 15 amino acids long. Germline loops: CDR1 SGDLS, CDR2 YYNGEE. V was pared by 5 bases and J by 4 bases, with 7 bases of the junction left unmatched.